These 9 T cell receptor beta chains share one sample of origin, sequenced in a study of beta chain features in type 1 diabetes. The study reverse transcribed the entire isolated RNA, so it sequenced expressed TCRB transcripts. TCRdb's table, derived via immunoSEQ multiplex PCR, lists solely in-frame clones and lacks some. This sample has hundreds of thousands of clones; roughly an eighth occur once, and the top ten carry about 0.018%. Sequencing was done on a sample of naive CD4+ T cells from blood. These TCRs come from a man aged 18 to 30 in good health.

The CDR3 reads CASSLSVGAPYEQYF. The CDR3 coding sequence is TGTGCCAGCAGCTTGTCTGTAGGGGCCCCCTACGAGCAGTACTTC. This rearrangement joins TRBV7-3 to TRBJ2-7; D perhaps matches TRBD1 (5 bases). Trimming took 3 bases from V and 2 from J, leaving 14 bases between them. The CDR3 runs 15 residues. The germline V gene has CDR1 SGHTA and CDR2 FQGTGA.

The chain carries TRBV28 and TRBJ2-2, with TRBD1 identical over 7 bases. The CDR3 sequence is 15 residues long. Germline loops: CDR1 MDHEN, CDR2 SYDVKM. The V gene end was trimmed by 4 bases and the J gene end by 5 bases; junction bases not matched to a gene: 7. CDR3 amino acids: CASSSGTAWTGELFF. The CDR3 coding sequence is TGTGCCAGCAGTTCTGGGACAGCTTGGACCGGGGAGCTGTTTTTT.

The chain combines TRBV7-3 with TRBJ2-5; 7 nucleotides align to TRBD1. The CDR3 loop spans 14 amino acids. The germline V gene has CDR1 SGHTA and CDR2 FQGTGA. V dropped 5 bases and J dropped 4; count of bases not matched to a gene: 7. In DNA, the CDR3 is TGTGCCAGCAGCCCCGGGACAGCCGGAGAGACCCAGTACTTC. It yields the protein CASSPGTAGETQYF.

This clone has only a few counts. This chain links TRBV19 with TRBJ2-4; 7 bases match TRBD2. The CDR3 runs 15 residues. Germline V lookup: CDR1 LNHDA, CDR2 SQIVND (reference sequence). Unmatched junction bases numbered 9, after V lost 5 bases and J lost 5 bases. CDR3 region: CASSPRNRGENIQYF. CDR3 DNA sequence: TGTGCCAGTAGTCCCCGGAACCGGGGGGAAAACATTCAGTACTTC.

This chain uses TRBV19 with TRBJ1-1; possible D gene TRBD1, 5 bases. V shed 5 bases and J shed 11 bases, with 12 bases lying between them. This CDR3 comprises 11 residues. Germline CDR1 reads LNHDA; CDR2 reads SQIVND (reference sequence). The CDR3 DNA reads as TGTGCCAGTAGTGTCAGGGTAGCCGCTTTCTTT. It yields the protein CASSVRVAAFF.

The chain joins TRBV5-6 to TRBJ2-2; the D is unclear. In germline, CDR1 is SGHDT, CDR2 YYEEEE. V was trimmed by 0 bases and J by 2 bases, leaving 14 bases between them. The CDR3 is 17 residues long. The CDR3 loop reads CASSLAISVPNTGELFF. DNA of the CDR3: TGTGCCAGCAGCTTGGCCATCTCGGTTCCAAACACCGGGGAGCTGTTTTTT.

This clone was observed a handful of times. Additional DNA sequences in this sample encode the identical CDR3. This sequence joins TRBV4-2 and TRBJ2-3; 7 nucleotides match TRBD1. Per the germline V gene, CDR1 is LGHNA and CDR2 is YNFKEQ. This CDR3 comprises 16 residues. Trimming at V came to 3 bases and at J to 2 bases, leaving 8 bases not matched to a gene. The CDR3, as DNA: TGTGCCAGCAGCCACCCCGGGACAGCCGACACAGATACGCAGTATTTT. This translates into CASSHPGTADTDTQYF.

The CDR3 coding sequence is TGTGCCAGCAGCGTAGGGGGGCTCGGCACCGGGGAGCTGTTTTTT. Its protein is CASSVGGLGTGELFF. The chain combines TRBV9 with TRBJ2-2, with a tentative D call TRBD1 (6 bases). This CDR3 spans 15 amino acids. The germline CDR1 and CDR2 sequences are SGDLS and YYNGEE. V lost 0 bases and J lost 4, with 10 bases in between.

The chain uses TRBV30 and TRBJ1-5, with D unclear. The length of the CDR3 is 13 residues. V was shortened by 0 bases and J by 6 bases, with 9 bases between the two germline ends. From germline, CDR1 is GTSNPN and CDR2 SVGIG (reference sequence). CDR3 loop: CAWSVYNGQPQHF. The CDR3 DNA sequence: TGTGCCTGGAGTGTATACAATGGTCAGCCCCAGCATTTT.